The 16 T cell receptor beta chains below come from one sample, sequenced in a study of identifying expanded T cells in peripheral blood. The protocol was immunoSEQ multiplex PCR, while the TCRdb copy is restricted to in-frame clones and leaves out a portion. There are 85,000 to 100,000 clones in the sample; about nine tenths occur only once, and about 4% lies in the top ten. Sequencing was done on a sample of blood. These receptor sequences come from a person between 18 and 75 years old in good health.

The chain carries TRBV19 and TRBJ2-1, with D possibly being TRBD2 (6 bases). The CDR3 covers 15 residues. CDR1 and CDR2 (germline): LNHDA, SQIVND (reference sequence). The ends were cut back, 3 bases at V and 7 bases at J, with 16 bases in the middle. The CDR3 sequence: CASSMGDVGGNEQFF. CDR3 sequence (DNA): TGTGCCAGTAGTATGGGGGACGTTGGGGGGAATGAGCAGTTCTTC.

This clone was counted once. The V and J genes are TRBV7-2 and TRBJ2-1, with D uncertain. Between the trimmed V and J ends, which lost 5 bases and 10 bases, there was a span of 12 bases. The CDR3 has 12 residues. CDR1 SGHTA and CDR2 FQGNSA come from the germline V gene. Here the CDR3 reads CASSLLDGEQFF. The CDR3 region has the DNA TGTGCCAGCAGCCTCCTCGACGGCGAGCAGTTCTTC. Full variable domain (remainder filled in from reference TRBV7-2 and TRBJ2-1): GAGVSQSPSNKVTEKGKDVELRCDPISGHTALYWYRQSLGQGLEFLIYFQGNSAPDKSGLPSDRFSAERTGGSVSTLTIQRTQQEDSAVYLCASSLLDGEQFFGPGTRLTVL.

The chain carries TRBV5-4 and TRBJ1-6, with 9 bases matching TRBD1. The junction had 8 bases not matched to a gene; V was cut back by 0 bases and J by 10 bases. The CDR3 is 16 residues long. Germline CDR1 and CDR2: SGHNT and YYREEE (reference sequence). The CDR3 DNA follows: TGTGCCAGCAGCTTGGTACAGGGGGCCTCTTGGTCACCCCTCCACTTT. This gives the protein CASSLVQGASWSPLHF.

The chain combines TRBV28 with TRBJ1-5; TRBD1 agrees at 9 bases. The CDR3 consists of 17 residues. V dropped 5 bases and J dropped 7; count of bases not matched to a gene: 15. From germline, CDR1 is MDHEN and CDR2 SYDVKM. The CDR3 spells CASSPPLGQGGGQPQHF. The CDR3 DNA follows: TGTGCCAGCAGTCCACCCCTGGGACAGGGAGGGGGACAGCCCCAGCATTTT. Using reference TRBV28 and TRBJ1-5 for the parts outside the CDR3, the full variable domain is DVKVTQSSRYLVKRTGEKVFLECVQDMDHENMFWYRQDPGLGLRLIYFSYDVKMKEKGDIPEGYSVSREKKERFSLILESASTNQTSMYLCASSPPLGQGGGQPQHFGDGTRLSIL.

The chain joins TRBV7-9 to TRBJ1-2; no clear D. Germline V CDR1 and CDR2: SEHNR, FQNEAQ (reference sequence). V dropped 0 bases and J dropped 2 bases, with 4 bases sitting between them. CDR3 length: 13 residues. In DNA, the CDR3 is TGTGCCAGCAGCTTAGCAGGGAACTATGGCTACACCTTC. Its translation: CASSLAGNYGYTF.

V is TRBV27 and J is TRBJ1-1, with TRBD1 matching over 12 bases. Germline V lookup: CDR1 MNHEY, CDR2 SMNVEV (reference sequence). J lost 2 bases, V lost 5 bases, and 3 bases had no gene match. This CDR3 is 15 amino acids long. In nucleotides, the CDR3 is TGTGCCAGCAGTCCCGGGACAGGGGGCAACACTGAAGCTTTCTTT. It codes for CASSPGTGGNTEAFF.

Concerning this clone itself: Other DNA sequences in the sample encode the same CDR3. This rearrangement joins TRBV14 to TRBJ2-1; D ambiguous. The CDR3 covers 13 residues. The V gene's germline CDR1 is SGHDN and CDR2 FVKESK. V was trimmed by 0 bases and J by 6 bases, leaving 6 bases between them. The CDR3 DNA reads TGTGCCAGCAGCCAAGACAGGACCAATGAGCAGTTCTTC. It specifies CASSQDRTNEQFF.

The J gene is TRBJ2-7, the V gene TRBV6-1; 8 nucleotides agree with TRBD1. CDR1 MNHNS and CDR2 SASEGT come from the germline V gene. V gave up 5 bases and J gave up 7 bases; unmatched junction bases: 7. This CDR3 region has 13 residues. CDR3 sequence: CASSPGQAREQYF. Here the CDR3 DNA reads TGTGCCAGCAGTCCGGGACAGGCTCGAGAGCAGTACTTC.

The chain employs TRBV6-4 and TRBJ2-1, with 8 bases fitting TRBD2. Germline lookup yields CDR1 MRHNA and CDR2 SNTAGT. V was pared by 3 bases and J by 3 bases, with 4 bases of the junction left unmatched. The CDR3 loop spans 15 amino acids. The CDR3 is CASSDTGGHYNEQFF. The CDR3 DNA sequence: TGTGCCAGCAGTGATACGGGGGGGCACTACAATGAGCAGTTCTTC.

The chain joins TRBV6-1 to TRBJ2-3, with TRBD2 matching 9 bases. Per the germline V gene, CDR1 is MNHNS and CDR2 is SASEGT. This CDR3 has 15 amino acids. Unmatched junction bases numbered 3, after V lost 5 bases and J lost 0 bases. The CDR3 sequence is CASSMTSGSTDTQYF. Here the CDR3 DNA reads TGTGCCAGCAGTATGACTAGCGGTAGCACAGATACGCAGTATTTT.

The chain has TRBV13 and TRBJ2-5; 12 bases are shared with TRBD2. The germline V gene has CDR1 PRHDT and CDR2 FYEKMQ (reference sequence). The CDR3 length is 15 residues. V lost 4 bases, J lost 1 base, and 1 base stayed unmatched. The CDR3 loop reads CASSSLAGGQETQYF. In nucleotides, the CDR3 is TGTGCCAGCAGCTCACTAGCGGGGGGCCAAGAGACCCAGTACTTC.

This rearrangement joins TRBV9 to TRBJ2-7; D is perhaps TRBD1 (5 bases). V was trimmed by 3 bases and J by 2 bases, leaving 12 bases between them. This CDR3 comprises 14 residues. Looked up from germline, CDR1 is SGDLS and CDR2 is YYNGEE. In DNA form, the CDR3 reads TGTGCCAGCAGCGATGACAGACAAACCTACGAGCAGTACTTC. Its protein product is CASSDDRQTYEQYF. Based on the CDR3 plus reference TRBV9 and TRBJ2-7, the full variable domain is DSGVTQTPKHLITATGQRVTLRCSPRSGDLSVYWYQQSLDQGLQFLIQYYNGEERAKGNILERFSAQQFPDLHSELNLSSLELGDSALYFCASSDDRQTYEQYFGPGTRLTVT.

This clone turned up a few times. V gene TRBV28 combines with J gene TRBJ1-5; D is undetermined. The CDR3 length is 14 residues. Per the germline V gene, CDR1 is MDHEN and CDR2 is SYDVKM. V gave up 5 bases and J gave up 7 bases, with 15 bases separating them. The CDR3 DNA sequence: TGTGCCAGCAGTCCGGATTGGTTTGTACAGCCCCAGCATTTT. Amino acids: CASSPDWFVQPQHF.

On this clone: One end of the junction is discordant with germline, which a read error may explain. The gene calls are TRBV6-1 and TRBJ1-6; 8 bases align to TRBD1. Germline V gene lookup returns CDR1 MNHNS and CDR2 SASEGT. The CDR3 is made up of 16 amino acids. The CDR3 loop is CAISEGVGQANVPLHF. The CDR3 region has the DNA TGTGCCATCAGTGAGGGGGTGGGACAGGCGAATGTACCCCTCCACTTT.

The chain uses TRBV29-1 and TRBJ2-3; 10 positions agree with TRBD1. CDR1 is SQVTM and CDR2 is ANQGSEA in the germline V gene. V lost 3 bases to trimming and J lost 1 base; unmatched junction nucleotides: 4. CDR3 length: 15 amino acids. The CDR3 loop is CSVDGGTGGTDTQYF. DNA for the CDR3: TGCAGCGTTGATGGGGGGACAGGGGGCACAGATACGCAGTATTTT.

The chain combines TRBV4-2 with TRBJ2-2; 8 positions agree with TRBD1. The CDR3 length is 15 residues. Trimming at V came to 5 bases and at J to 5 bases, leaving 7 bases not matched to a gene. CDR1 and CDR2 (germline): LGHNA, YNFKEQ. The CDR3 DNA sequence: TGTGCCAGCAGCGACTCAGGGGGCGGGACCGGGGAGCTGTTTTTT. This gives the protein CASSDSGGGTGELFF.